Relative to its sample, the clone carrying this T cell receptor (beta chain) is medium-sized. The sample is drawn from a study of control samples from healthy donors and cancer patients. The CDR3 is 15 amino acids. V lost 1 base and J lost 4, with 14 bases in between. CDR1 LGHDT and CDR2 YNNKEL come from the germline V gene (reference sequence). Profiled with immunoSEQ multiplex PCR; TCRdb holds only in-frame clones, not every one. The sample has about 92,000 clones, more than 75% seen once; the top ten hold 8.5% to 10%. The sequence was collected from a woman in her sixties or seventies in good health. The sequencing input was blood. The genes are TRBV3-1 (or the pseudogene TRBV3-2) and TRBJ2-7; D assignment may be TRBD1 or TRBD2 (5 bases each). The CDR3 DNA reads as TGTGCCAGCAGCCAAGGACGGGACGTAGGATACGAGCAGTACTTC. This translates into CASSQGRDVGYEQYF.